This TCR beta chain was sequenced in a study of Ad26.COV2.S vaccination and SARS-CoV-2 variants. The treatment: around 19 received Ad26.COV2.S at low or high dose, single or two shots; 5 received placebo; per-sample allocation not given. On day 63 after the first injection, vaccine and placebo recipients gave samples. CDR3 length equals 15 residues. Germline CDR1 is SGHRS and CDR2 is YFSETQ. With 3 bases clipped from V and 1 base from J, the junction kept 6 bases outside the gene matches. Data came from immunoSEQ multiplex PCR; TCRdb stores just in-frame clones and leaves some out. The data hold 300,000 to 350,000 clones, with 75% to 90% observed a single time.

The sequences come from peripheral blood, collected in a trial of Ad26.COV2.S vaccine versus placebo. The rearrangement uses TRBV5-1 and TRBJ1-1, with 7 bases matching TRBD1. The TCR sequence derives from a person aged 18-65 years who received the Ad26.COV2.S COVID-19 vaccine or a placebo. The CDR3 sequence is CASSSQGSPNTEAFF. In DNA, the CDR3 is TGCGCCAGCAGCTCACAGGGGAGCCCGAACACTGAAGCTTTCTTT. Combining the CDR3 with reference TRBV5-1 and TRBJ1-1 gives the whole variable domain KAGVTQTPRYLIKTRGQQVTLSCSPISGHRSVSWYQQTPGQGLQFLFEYFSETQRNKGNFPGRFSGRQFSNSRSEMNVSTLELGDSALYLCASSSQGSPNTEAFFGQGTRLTVV.